These 26 T cell receptor beta chains originate from one sample sequenced in a study of blood T cells in healthy people across ages (dated by TCRdb to about 2015). Library preparation used 5' RACE. TCRdb records Illumina HiSeq 2500 as the sequencer. A second roughly 6 to 12 cycle PCR used a sample-barcoded 5' primer and a J-beta primer mix. TCRdb reprocessed the public reads (quality trimming at Q25 with fastp, clone calling with MiXCR) and kept in-frame beta chains. Identical CDR3 protein sequences are pooled into one entry, listed with their most common genes and DNA. Across this sample there are about 580,000 distinct CDR3 sequences, with 40% to 50% seen only once. The top ten clonotypes cover 20% to 25% of the sample. The sequenced sample was blood. The source of these receptors is a man at least 80 years old in good health.

This clonotype was observed many times. The V and J genes are TRBV4-2 and TRBJ1-4; TRBD1 matches 9 bases. The germline gives CDR1 LGHNA, CDR2 YNFKEQ. V dropped 4 bases and J dropped 6; count of bases not matched to a gene: 3. The length of the CDR3 is 14 residues. The CDR3 protein is CASSPRDRDEKLFF. In DNA, the CDR3 is TGTGCCAGCAGCCCCCGGGACAGGGATGAAAAACTGTTTTTT.

The rearrangement uses TRBV20-1 and TRBJ1-1; possibly TRBD1 for D (5 bases). V was pared by 4 bases and J by 0 bases, with 18 bases between. The CDR3 is made up of 16 amino acids. Per germline, CDR1 DFQATT and CDR2 SNEGSKA (reference sequence). The CDR3 bases are TGCAGTGCTATTCCGGGGCAAACCGTCATGAACACTGAAGCTTTCTTT. As protein: CSAIPGQTVMNTEAFF.

This clonotype has a handful of counts. CDR3 amino acids: CASSQNGGRAGEQFF. The CDR3 DNA reads TGTGCCAGCAGCCAAAACGGCGGGAGGGCCGGTGAGCAGTTCTTC. The chain recombines TRBV3-1 with TRBJ2-1; 9 bases agree with TRBD2. The CDR3 consists of 15 residues. V dropped 2 bases and J dropped 9; count of bases not matched to a gene: 8. Germline CDR1 is LGHDT and CDR2 is YNNKEL (reference sequence).

The CDR3 spells CATSIAIDTQYF. CDR3 coding DNA: TGTGCCACCAGCATAGCAATAGATACGCAGTATTTT. The chain links TRBV15 to TRBJ2-3; D unclear. Germline CDR1 LNHNV, CDR2 YYDKDF (reference sequence). The CDR3 loop spans 12 amino acids. The V end lost 4 bases, the J end lost 5 bases, and 7 bases lay between the germline ends. Supplemented by reference TRBV15 and TRBJ2-3, the full variable domain reads DAMVIQNPRYQVTQFGKPVTLSCSQTLNHNVMYWYQQKSSQAPKLLFHYYDKDFNNEADTPDNFQSRRPNTSFCFLDIRSPGLGDTAMYLCATSIAIDTQYFGPGTRLTVL.

The V gene is TRBV20-1, the J gene TRBJ2-3; possibly TRBD1 or TRBD2 for D (6 bases each). The CDR3 has 14 amino acids. CDR1 and CDR2 from the germline V gene are DFQATT and SNEGSKA (reference sequence). Trimming took 7 bases from V and 1 from J, leaving 15 bases between them. The CDR3 reads CSVPRRGGTDTQYF. CDR3 sequence (DNA): TGCAGTGTACCCCGGAGGGGGGGCACAGATACGCAGTATTTT.

This clonotype was seen at least ten times. This sequence joins TRBV6-5 and TRBJ2-3; 8 bases align to TRBD2. With V trimmed by 6 bases and J by 4 bases, 6 bases remained unmatched. The CDR3 totals 14 residues. The V gene's germline CDR1 is MNHEY and CDR2 SVGAGI. This chain's CDR3 is CASRTGTRADTQYF. DNA for the CDR3: TGTGCCAGCAGGACCGGGACTAGGGCAGATACGCAGTATTTT.

The rearrangement links TRBV7-9 to TRBJ2-4, with 8 bases identical to TRBD1. Germline CDR1 and CDR2: SEHNR and FQNEAQ (reference sequence). Trimming removed 2 bases from V and 0 bases from J; junction bases left unmatched: 9. The CDR3 totals 18 residues. CDR3 bases: TGTGCCAGCAGCTTACTGCAGGGGGCAGGGGTAGCCAAAAACATTCAGTACTTC. Translating it yields CASSLLQGAGVAKNIQYF.

J is TRBJ2-4 and V is TRBV9; 10 bases are shared with TRBD1. The CDR3 spans 13 residues. From germline, CDR1 is SGDLS and CDR2 YYNGEE. With 3 bases clipped from V and 14 bases from J, the junction kept 8 bases outside the gene matches. In DNA, the CDR3 is TGTGCCAGCAGCGCCAGCGGACAGGGGGACAAGTACTTC. Amino acid sequence: CASSASGQGDKYF.

This clonotype appeared a few times. The J gene is TRBJ1-4, the V gene TRBV28; D perhaps matches TRBD1 (5 bases). The CDR3 spans 14 residues. Germline V lookup: CDR1 MDHEN, CDR2 SYDVKM. V lost 5 bases and J 3 bases, leaving 10 bases between the germline ends. CDR3 sequence: CASSPRQPNEKLFF. CDR3 DNA: TGTGCCAGCAGTCCCAGACAGCCTAATGAAAAACTGTTTTTT.

The CDR3 sequence: CATSRDLDRGRICEQYF. The CDR3 DNA follows: TGTGCCACCAGCAGAGATTTGGATCGGGGCCGGATTTGCGAGCAGTACTTC. V usage is TRBV15 and J usage is TRBJ2-7, with D tentatively TRBD1 or TRBD2 (5 bases each). With 0 bases removed from V and 6 bases from J, the gap between germline ends came to 21 bases. Per the germline V gene, CDR1 is LNHNV and CDR2 is YYDKDF (reference sequence). CDR3 size: 17 residues.

V is TRBV7-2 and J is TRBJ2-1, with TRBD2 matching over 7 bases. The CDR3 totals 14 residues. CDR1 and CDR2 (germline): SGHTA, FQGNSA. Trimming at V came to 1 base and at J to 9 bases, leaving 6 bases not matched to a gene. CDR3 residues: CASSLVREAAEQFF. The CDR3 DNA sequence: TGTGCCAGCAGCTTAGTCCGGGAGGCGGCTGAGCAGTTCTTC.

This clonotype came up many times. V gene TRBV6-6 combines with J gene TRBJ1-2; D unclear. The CDR3 loop spans 15 amino acids. Trimming removed 3 bases from V and 4 bases from J, with 15 bases in between. Germline CDR1 is MNHNY and CDR2 is SVGAGI (reference sequence). The CDR3 loop is CASSYIPRGGYGYTF. The CDR3 DNA sequence: TGTGCCAGCAGTTATATTCCTCGGGGTGGCTATGGCTACACCTTC.

The chain links TRBV20-1 to TRBJ2-1; 11 bases are a match to TRBD2. Germline V gene data show CDR1 as DFQATT and CDR2 as SNEGSKA (reference sequence). The CDR3 spans 16 residues. Germline trimming cut 0 bases from V and 10 bases from J; bases unmatched to any gene: 11. CDR3 in amino acids: CSARDSPLAGGGEQFF. As DNA, the CDR3 is TGCAGTGCTAGAGATTCCCCGCTAGCGGGAGGAGGGGAGCAGTTCTTC.

The chain has TRBV7-9 and TRBJ2-7; D is unresolved. CDR3 length: 12 amino acids. The germline V gene encodes CDR1 SEHNR and CDR2 FQNEAQ (reference sequence). V was pared by 2 bases and J by 4 bases, with 6 bases between. CDR3 amino acids: CASSLSEYEQYF. CDR3 in DNA: TGTGCCAGCAGCTTATCCGAATACGAGCAGTACTTC. Based on the CDR3 plus reference TRBV7-9 and TRBJ2-7, the full variable domain is DTGVSQNPRHKITKRGQNVTFRCDPISEHNRLYWYRQTLGQGPEFLTYFQNEAQLEKSRLLSDRFSAERPKGSFSTLEIQRTEQGDSAMYLCASSLSEYEQYFGPGTRLTVT.

This clonotype was seen a few times. The V call is TRBV6-5, the J call TRBJ2-5, with TRBD2 matching over 9 bases. Germline lookup yields CDR1 MNHEY and CDR2 SVGAGI. V lost 7 bases, J lost 4 bases, and 7 bases stayed unmatched. The CDR3 consists of 14 residues. The CDR3 sequence is CASTHALAGETQYF. The CDR3 DNA reads TGTGCCAGCACTCATGCACTAGCGGGAGAGACCCAGTACTTC.

The genes are TRBV7-2 and TRBJ2-1; D is perhaps TRBD1 or TRBD2 (5 bases each). The germline V gene has CDR1 SGHTA and CDR2 FQGNSA. The germline V and J ends were trimmed by 1 base and 4 bases, with 14 bases remaining between them. CDR3 length: 16 residues. CDR3 DNA sequence: TGTGCCAGCAGCTTAGTTTGGGACCCGGGGTACAATGAGCAGTTCTTC. Translated, it gives CASSLVWDPGYNEQFF.

The J gene is TRBJ1-4, the V gene TRBV3-1; a possible D gene is TRBD1 (5 bases). The CDR3 is made up of 14 amino acids. The V end lost 4 bases, the J end lost 5 bases, and 11 bases lay between the germline ends. CDR1 is LGHDT and CDR2 is YNNKEL in the germline V gene (reference sequence). The CDR3 nucleotides are TGTGCCAGCAGCCCGACATGGGGGAATGAAAAACTGTTTTTT. Its translation is CASSPTWGNEKLFF.

The sample holds a few counts of this clonotype. V gene TRBV20-1 combines with J gene TRBJ2-7; a weak D match, TRBD1 (6 bases). V dropped 4 bases and J dropped 1 base, with 11 bases sitting between them. The germline CDR1 and CDR2 sequences are DFQATT and SNEGSKA (reference sequence). The CDR3 spans 13 residues. The CDR3 nucleotides read TGCAGTGCTAACCGGGACACATCCTACGAGCAGTACTTC. It encodes CSANRDTSYEQYF.

In its sample, this clonotype was seen once. This sequence joins TRBV27 and TRBJ2-1, with 7 bases lining up with TRBD2. The CDR3 spans 16 residues. V gave up 4 bases and J gave up 2 bases; unmatched junction bases: 8. Germline V gives CDR1 MNHEY, CDR2 SMNVEV (reference sequence). The CDR3 DNA follows: TGTGCCAGCAGTTCAGCCCAGCGGGGCCCCTACAATGAGCAGTTCTTC. It is translated as CASSSAQRGPYNEQFF.

This clonotype has only a few counts. V usage is TRBV29-1 and J usage is TRBJ2-1; D not resolved. The CDR3 has 14 residues. CDR1 SQVTM and CDR2 ANQGSEA come from the germline V gene. Between the trimmed V and J ends, which lost 1 base and 5 bases, there was a span of 12 bases. The CDR3 sequence is CSVEGPARDNEQFF. The CDR3 coding sequence is TGCAGCGTTGAAGGGCCTGCTAGAGACAATGAGCAGTTCTTC.

This clonotype has a handful of counts. V and J are TRBV7-9 and TRBJ2-7; D is perhaps TRBD1 (5 bases). V was trimmed by 5 bases and J by 3 bases, leaving 8 bases between them. The CDR3 spans 12 residues. Germline loops: CDR1 SEHNR, CDR2 FQNEAQ (reference sequence). CDR3 region: CASSPQVYEQYF. In DNA form, the CDR3 reads TGTGCCAGCAGCCCACAGGTCTACGAGCAGTACTTC.

In this sample, this clonotype turned up many times. The gene calls are TRBV6-6 and TRBJ2-2, with unresolved D. The CDR3 length is 12 residues. V lost 2 bases and J 6 bases, leaving 4 bases between the germline ends. Germline V CDR1 and CDR2: MNHNY, SVGAGI (reference sequence). The CDR3 loop reads CASSYGPGELFF. The DNA for the CDR3 is TGTGCCAGCAGTTACGGGCCCGGGGAGCTGTTTTTT.

V is TRBV4-3 and J is TRBJ2-1; 7 bases map to TRBD2. Germline-derived CDR1 and CDR2 are LGHNA and YSLEER. The CDR3 totals 16 residues. V lost 0 bases and J lost 5; bases outside the gene matches: 7. CDR3 protein: CASSQDYGGKDNEQFF. The CDR3 coding sequence is TGCGCCAGCAGCCAAGATTACGGGGGGAAGGACAATGAGCAGTTCTTC.

This clonotype showed up just a few times. This chain uses TRBV20-1 with TRBJ2-3; D may match TRBD1 or TRBD2 (5 bases each). The CDR3 extends over 14 amino acids. V lost 2 bases to trimming and J lost 3 bases, with 12 bases between them. In germline, CDR1 is DFQATT, CDR2 SNEGSKA (reference sequence). CDR3 protein: CSARPAGGTDTQYF. In DNA, the CDR3 is TGCAGTGCTAGACCCGCTGGGGGAACAGATACGCAGTATTTT.

The sample holds a few counts of this clonotype. The junction shows a germline mismatch at one end, possibly a read error. The chain combines TRBV20-1 with TRBJ2-5; possible D gene TRBD2, 5 bases. CDR1 and CDR2 (germline): DFQATT, SNEGSKA (reference sequence). CDR3 length: 14 residues. The CDR3 DNA follows: TGCAGTGCTGGAGACCAATTTACGGGGGAGACCCAGTACTTC. It encodes CSAGDQFTGETQYF.

The genes are TRBV4-2 and TRBJ1-5, with D hard to call. The CDR3 spans 15 residues. Trimming removed 0 bases from V and 0 bases from J, with 6 bases in between. Germline V lookup: CDR1 LGHNA, CDR2 YNFKEQ. DNA of the CDR3: TGTGCCAGCAGCCAAGACAGTTATAGCAATCAGCCCCAGCATTTT. Residues: CASSQDSYSNQPQHF.